This entry lists 20 T cell receptor beta chains sequenced from one sample in a study of T cells in Graves' hyperthyroidism and ophthalmopathy. Amplified regions were TCR beta CDR3 sequences from RNA transcripts. An initial round of RT-PCR targeting the TCR CDR3 relied on the HTBI primer set. In TCRdb, the multiplex PCR reads were re-called with MiXCR into one record per CDR3 protein. The sample holds more than 500,000 distinct CDR3 sequences, 15% to 20% seen once. Specimen: blood. The receptors originated from a woman in her thirties with Graves' ophthalmopathy.

This clonotype was recorded at least ten times. The CDR3 spells CASSFPRSTGELFF. In DNA form, the CDR3 reads TGTGCCAGCAGTTTCCCCAGGAGCACCGGGGAGCTGTTTTTT. V gene TRBV28 combines with J gene TRBJ2-2, with D unresolved. Trimming shortened V by 3 bases and J by 4 bases, and 9 bases separated the two germline ends. This CDR3 spans 14 amino acids. Germline-derived CDR1 and CDR2 are MDHEN and SYDVKM.

This clonotype was observed a single time. A junction end diverges from the germline sequence, so it may reflect a read error. As DNA, the CDR3 is TGTGCCAGCAGCCCCCGACGCGGTTCCCACAATGGGCAGTTCTTC. Translated, it gives CASSPRRGSHNGQFF. This rearrangement joins TRBV7-2 to TRBJ2-1, with D unresolved. CDR3 size: 15 residues. Germline-derived CDR1 and CDR2 are SGHTA and FQGNSA.

This chain links TRBV5-5 with TRBJ1-1; D perhaps matches TRBD1 (5 bases). V lost 4 bases, J lost 1 base, and 11 bases lay in between. Germline lookup yields CDR1 SGHKS and CDR2 YYEKEE (reference sequence). The CDR3 loop spans 14 amino acids. The CDR3 loop reads CASSVGPRNTEAFF. CDR3 nucleotide sequence: TGTGCCAGCAGCGTGGGACCGAGGAACACTGAAGCTTTCTTT.

In this sample, this clonotype turned up many times. V and J are TRBV7-8 and TRBJ1-1; TRBD1 is a possible D gene (6 bases). Trimming removed 5 bases from V and 0 bases from J, with 16 bases in between. The CDR3 has 16 residues. CDR1 is SGHVS, CDR2 FQNEAQ, per germline. The CDR3 DNA reads TGTGCCAGCAGCCACGACAGGCCCCGGTTGAACACTGAAGCTTTCTTT. It translates to CASSHDRPRLNTEAFF. The full variable domain, completed using reference TRBV7-8 and TRBJ1-1, is GAGVSQSPRYKVAKRGQDVALRCDPISGHVSLFWYQQALGQGPEFLTYFQNEAQLDKSGLPSDRFFAERPEGSVSTLKIQRTQQEDSAVYLCASSHDRPRLNTEAFFGQGTRLTVV.

The rearrangement links TRBV20-1 to TRBJ2-5; 10 positions agree with TRBD2. Germline CDR1 reads DFQATT; CDR2 reads SNEGSKA (reference sequence). This CDR3 contains 13 residues. V was clipped by 3 bases and J by 5 bases; unmatched bases: 3. The CDR3 protein is CSARPSGSETQYF. The CDR3 bases are TGCAGTGCTAGGCCTAGCGGGAGCGAGACCCAGTACTTC.

This clonotype came up many times. The V gene is TRBV3-1, the J gene TRBJ2-2; no firm D call. Per the germline V gene, CDR1 is LGHDT and CDR2 is YNNKEL (reference sequence). V dropped 0 bases and J dropped 3 bases, with 5 bases sitting between them. This CDR3 has 14 residues. The CDR3 coding sequence is TGTGCCAGCAGCCAAGATGGGTACACCGGGGAGCTGTTTTTT. Translation: CASSQDGYTGELFF.

J is TRBJ2-7 and V is TRBV10-1; D gene unclear. CDR3 size: 12 residues. Germline CDR1 and CDR2: WNHNN and SYGVQD (reference sequence). The V gene lost 2 bases and the J gene lost 4 bases, with 6 bases spanning the gap. In nucleotides, the CDR3 is TGCGCCAGCAGTGAGATCGCTTACGAGCAGTACTTC. Translation gives CASSEIAYEQYF.

The chain joins TRBV15 to TRBJ2-1; D may match TRBD1 or TRBD2 (5 bases each). Germline V lookup: CDR1 LNHNV, CDR2 YYDKDF (reference sequence). The CDR3 totals 15 residues. V was clipped by 1 base and J by 0 bases, with 7 bases between them. DNA of the CDR3: TGTGCCACCAGCAGAGGAGGGGACTCCTACAATGAGCAGTTCTTC. Protein: CATSRGGDSYNEQFF.

This clonotype was seen at least ten times. The V and J genes are TRBV7-3 and TRBJ2-1, with 8 bases fitting TRBD2. Trimming cost V 5 bases and J 6 bases; bases outside gene matches: 9. This CDR3 comprises 15 residues. Germline CDR1 and CDR2: SGHTA and FQGTGA. This CDR3 reads CASSQSPGGTNEQFF. The CDR3 bases are TGTGCCAGCAGCCAAAGTCCGGGGGGGACCAATGAGCAGTTCTTC.

This chain joins TRBV29-1 and TRBJ2-2; TRBD2 matches at 7 bases. The trim removed 1 base at V and 0 bases at J, leaving 11 bases unmatched. This CDR3 spans 18 amino acids. The germline V gene has CDR1 SQVTM and CDR2 ANQGSEA. This CDR3 reads CSVEGVPGGSANTGELFF. The CDR3, as DNA: TGCAGCGTTGAAGGGGTCCCGGGAGGATCCGCGAACACCGGGGAGCTGTTTTTT.

This clonotype was counted many times. The CDR3 region has the DNA TGTGCCAGCAGTTACTCGACCACTAAAGGAGGAGAGACCCAGTACTTC. Translation: CASSYSTTKGGETQYF. This chain joins TRBV6-6 and TRBJ2-5, with D perhaps matching TRBD2 (5 bases). Trimming cost V 0 bases and J 4 bases, with 15 bases left between them. CDR3 size: 16 residues. Germline V gene lookup returns CDR1 MNHNY and CDR2 SVGAGI (reference sequence).

The chain joins TRBV6-2 or TRBV6-3 to TRBJ2-7, with a tentative D call TRBD1 (6 bases). The CDR3 contains 13 residues. Germline CDR1 is MNHEY and CDR2 is SVGEGT. V was clipped by 4 bases and J by 5 bases, with 12 bases between them. The chain's CDR3 is CASSSGGQNEQYF. The DNA for the CDR3 is TGTGCCAGCAGTTCTGGGGGCCAGAACGAGCAGTACTTC.

V gene TRBV6-2 or TRBV6-3 combines with J gene TRBJ1-5; no clear D. The length of the CDR3 is 16 residues. In germline, CDR1 is MNHEY, CDR2 SVGEGT. V lost 5 bases and J 2 bases, leaving 16 bases between the germline ends. CDR3 amino acids: CASSTQHSGGNQPQHF. CDR3 sequence (DNA): TGTGCCAGCAGTACCCAGCACAGCGGCGGCAATCAGCCCCAGCATTTT.

The table lists this clonotype with many counts. The gene calls are TRBV6-2 or TRBV6-3 and TRBJ2-1, with a possible D match to TRBD1 (7 bases). The CDR3 length is 20 residues. Trimming stripped 2 bases from V and 3 bases from J, with 26 bases between. Germline V CDR1 and CDR2: MNHEY, SVGEGT. CDR3 region: CASSYPLTGSVGSYYNEQFF. In DNA form, the CDR3 reads TGTGCCAGCAGTTACCCCTTGACAGGGTCGGTCGGGAGTTACTACAATGAGCAGTTCTTC.

A word on this clonotype: A single base separates this from a much larger clone, so it may be a read error. The chain uses TRBV7-3 and TRBJ1-1; TRBD1 might be the D (5 bases). Germline assignment: CDR1 SGHTA and CDR2 FQGTGA. This CDR3 region has 14 residues. The V end lost 7 bases, the J end lost 0 bases, and 12 bases lay between the germline ends. CDR3 DNA: TGTGCCAGCAAAGAGGGACCGATGAACACTGAAGCTTTCTTT. Translating gives CASKEGPMNTEAFF. Drawing the rest from reference TRBV7-3 and TRBJ1-1, the complete variable domain is GAGVSQTPSNKVTEKGKYVELRCDPISGHTALYWYRQSLGQGPEFLIYFQGTGAADDSGLPNDRFFAVRPEGSVSTLKIQRTERGDSAVYLCASKEGPMNTEAFFGQGTRLTVV.

This clonotype was detected many times. The chain employs TRBV5-5 and TRBJ2-3; D uncertain. Germline CDR1 reads SGHKS; CDR2 reads YYEKEE (reference sequence). V lost 3 bases, J lost 2 bases, and 7 bases lay in between. The CDR3 loop spans 13 amino acids. The CDR3 sequence: CASSWQVTDTQYF. The CDR3 bases are TGTGCCAGCAGCTGGCAGGTCACAGATACGCAGTATTTT.

This clonotype was seen only a few times. The chain combines TRBV9 with TRBJ2-3; the D gene could be TRBD1 or TRBD2 (5 bases each). Trimming stripped 0 bases from V and 2 bases from J, with 10 bases between. Germline V gene lookup returns CDR1 SGDLS and CDR2 YYNGEE. This CDR3 is built from 15 residues. CDR3 in DNA: TGTGCCAGCAGCGTAGCGGGGCGGAACACAGATACGCAGTATTTT. Translated: CASSVAGRNTDTQYF.

This clonotype was counted a few times. The junction departs from the called germline gene at one end, perhaps through a read error. The chain joins TRBV7-9 to TRBJ1-4; D gene unclear. This CDR3 has 15 residues. Germline V gene lookup returns CDR1 SEHNR and CDR2 FQNEAQ (reference sequence). The CDR3 nucleotides are TGTGCCAGCAGCCACACCGGCGCAACTAATGAAAAACTGCTTTTT. The encoded protein is CASSHTGATNEKLLF.

This clonotype was seen a few times. The chain links TRBV4-1 to TRBJ1-2; TRBD1 aligns across 7 bases. Germline V lookup: CDR1 MGHRA, CDR2 YSYEKL. The V and J ends lost 1 base and 3 bases, in that order; junction bases with no gene match: 5. This CDR3 contains 15 residues. The CDR3 spells CASSQATGDDYGYTF. The DNA for the CDR3 is TGCGCCAGCAGCCAAGCAACAGGGGATGACTATGGCTACACCTTC.

The V call is TRBV20-1, the J call TRBJ1-4, with D possibly TRBD1 on 5 matching bases. Germline CDR1 and CDR2: DFQATT and SNEGSKA (reference sequence). The CDR3 loop spans 11 amino acids. V dropped 7 bases and J dropped 7 bases, with 10 bases sitting between them. The CDR3 loop reads CSGGVGEKLFF. The DNA for the CDR3 is TGCAGTGGAGGGGTTGGTGAAAAACTGTTTTTT.